This passage covers 16 T cell receptor beta chains from one sample sequenced in a study of blood T cells in healthy people across ages. Primed by a sample-barcoded 5' primer and a J-beta primer mix, a second PCR proceeded for about 7 to 12 cycles. Each CDR3 protein is one row after TCRdb ran MiXCR on the 5' RACE reads. The profile shows under 1,000,000 distinct CDR3 sequences, around half of them singletons. The sequencing input was blood. These receptors were obtained from a man of 80 years or more in good health.

The J gene is TRBJ1-1, the V gene TRBV7-2; no firm D call. The CDR3 totals 14 residues. Per germline, CDR1 SGHTA and CDR2 FQGNSA. Trimming removed 1 base from V and 6 bases from J, with 12 bases in between. Here the CDR3 DNA reads TGTGCCAGCAGCTTAGAGGCTGGGTACGCTGAAGCTTTCTTT. It translates to CASSLEAGYAEAFF.

This clonotype appeared a few times. This sequence joins TRBV20-1 and TRBJ2-7; weak D call: TRBD1 (6 bases). Trimming cost V 6 bases and J 6 bases, with 12 bases left between them. Germline V CDR1 and CDR2: DFQATT, SNEGSKA (reference sequence). This CDR3 has 11 residues. Here the CDR3 reads CSATQGPEQYF. The CDR3, as DNA: TGCAGTGCAACACAGGGACCCGAGCAGTACTTC.

This chain's CDR3 is CATSGGQGATEAFF. The CDR3 nucleotides are TGTGCCACCAGCGGGGGACAGGGGGCGACTGAAGCTTTCTTT. This chain uses TRBV15 with TRBJ1-1; the match to TRBD1 covers 12 bases. The CDR3 is made up of 14 amino acids. Unmatched junction bases numbered 3, after V lost 5 bases and J lost 5 bases. Per the germline V gene, CDR1 is LNHNV and CDR2 is YYDKDF (reference sequence).

V and J are TRBV12-3 or TRBV12-4 and TRBJ2-3, with 7 bases fitting TRBD2. J lost 4 bases, V lost 0 bases, and 7 bases had no gene match. The CDR3 is made up of 16 amino acids. The CDR3 DNA sequence: TGTGCCAGCAGTTTAGCGGGTAGAGGGAGGGCAGATACGCAGTATTTT. As protein: CASSLAGRGRADTQYF.

The chain combines TRBV6-4 with TRBJ2-6; TRBD1 agrees at 7 bases. Germline values: CDR1 MRHNA, CDR2 SNTAGT. The CDR3 length is 17 residues. J lost 2 bases, V lost 4 bases, and 8 bases had no gene match. The CDR3 loop reads CASSATLTGAGANVLTF. The CDR3 DNA follows: TGTGCCAGCAGTGCAACCTTAACAGGGGCTGGGGCCAACGTCCTGACTTTC.

In its sample, this clonotype was seen a few times. This chain connects TRBV5-1 to TRBJ2-2, with 11 bases aligning to TRBD1. The CDR3 runs to 16 residues. Unmatched junction bases numbered 5, after V lost 4 bases and J lost 3 bases. Per germline, CDR1 SGHRS and CDR2 YFSETQ. The CDR3 DNA follows: TGCGCCAGCAGCCCCGGACAGGGGGCGGACACCGGGGAGCTGTTTTTT. This gives the protein CASSPGQGADTGELFF.

Many counts were recorded for this clonotype. The chain has TRBV9 and TRBJ2-1; 7 bases agree with TRBD2. V was pared by 0 bases and J by 10 bases, with 10 bases of the junction left unmatched. This CDR3 has 15 amino acids. Per the germline V gene, CDR1 is SGDLS and CDR2 is YYNGEE. CDR3 in DNA: TGTGCCAGCAGCGTAGTGGCGGGAGCCTCATCCGAGCAGTTCTTC. The encoded protein is CASSVVAGASSEQFF.

The CDR3 region is CASSLGWKGETQYF. CDR3 bases: TGCGCCAGCAGCTTGGGTTGGAAGGGAGAGACCCAGTACTTC. The J gene is TRBJ2-7, the V gene TRBV5-1; D is uncertain. The J call may be incorrect, as the DNA end agrees better with TRBJ2-5. The germline V gene encodes CDR1 SGHRS and CDR2 YFSETQ. This CDR3 is built from 14 residues.

The chain joins TRBV20-1 to TRBJ2-1; D not resolved. This CDR3 comprises 15 residues. CDR1 DFQATT and CDR2 SNEGSKA come from the germline V gene (reference sequence). V lost 7 bases and J lost 0, with 16 bases in between. CDR3 region: CSGPPQESSYNEQFF. CDR3 DNA sequence: TGCAGTGGACCCCCCCAGGAGAGCTCCTACAATGAGCAGTTCTTC.

The chain links TRBV7-3 to TRBJ2-1; the D gene could be TRBD1 or TRBD2 (5 bases each). V was trimmed by 5 bases and J by 10 bases, leaving 18 bases between them. Germline V lookup: CDR1 SGHTA, CDR2 FQGTGA. There are 14 residues in the CDR3. CDR3 nucleotides: TGTGCCAGCAGCCCTAAGGGACGCCCGGGAGAGCAGTTCTTC. As protein: CASSPKGRPGEQFF.

As for this clonotype: At one of its ends the junction is not consistent with the germline gene, which may arise from a read error. This chain joins TRBV5-1 and TRBJ2-3, with 10 bases that match TRBD1. Looked up from germline, CDR1 is SGHRS and CDR2 is YFSETQ. The CDR3 totals 16 residues. The CDR3 sequence is CASNLGGDRGQDTQYF. In DNA form, the CDR3 reads TGCGCCAGCAACTTGGGCGGAGACAGGGGGCAAGATACGCAGTATTTT.

As for this clonotype: One end of the junction varies from germline; a read error may be responsible. This rearrangement joins TRBV12-3 or TRBV12-4 to TRBJ2-7; D is undetermined. This CDR3 has 11 residues. The chain's CDR3 is CASSLLDEQHF. CDR3 nucleotides: TGTGCCAGCAGTTTACTCGACGAGCAGCACTTC.

V gene TRBV28 combines with J gene TRBJ2-1, with 10 bases matching TRBD1. The germline gives CDR1 MDHEN, CDR2 SYDVKM. The CDR3 extends over 16 amino acids. J gave up 7 bases and V 5 bases, and 11 bases lay outside the gene matches. The CDR3: CASSPQTGGISNEQFF. The CDR3 DNA follows: TGTGCCAGCAGTCCACAGACAGGGGGCATTTCAAATGAGCAGTTCTTC.

The rearrangement joins TRBV5-5 to TRBJ2-3, with D perhaps given as TRBD1 or TRBD2 (5 bases each). Germline V gene sequence: CDR1 SGHKS, CDR2 YYEKEE (reference sequence). CDR3 length equals 17 residues. V lost 4 bases and J lost 1, with 19 bases in between. CDR3 DNA sequence: TGTGCCAGCAGCCGAGGGTTGGGGTCCAGGGGCACAGATACGCAGTATTTT. Translated, it gives CASSRGLGSRGTDTQYF.

Regarding this clonotype: This may stem from a read error, because a much larger clone lies one nucleotide away. The CDR3 protein is CSASGRAEETQYF. Here the CDR3 DNA reads TGCAGTGCTAGCGGGAGGGCCGAGGAGACCCAGTACTTC. The V and J genes are TRBV20-1 and TRBJ2-5, with 8 bases fitting TRBD2. The ends lost 3 bases at V and 5 bases at J; junction bases unmatched: 5. This CDR3 is built from 13 residues. Germline V gene sequence: CDR1 DFQATT, CDR2 SNEGSKA (reference sequence).

This clonotype appeared a few times. The V call is TRBV20-1, the J call TRBJ1-2; a weak D match, TRBD1 (5 bases). The V gene lost 3 bases and the J gene lost 4 bases, with 18 bases spanning the gap. The CDR3 extends over 15 amino acids. Germline values: CDR1 DFQATT, CDR2 SNEGSKA (reference sequence). Here the CDR3 DNA reads TGCAGTGCTAGGTCTATACGAGGGGACCCCTATGGCTACACCTTC. Translating it yields CSARSIRGDPYGYTF.